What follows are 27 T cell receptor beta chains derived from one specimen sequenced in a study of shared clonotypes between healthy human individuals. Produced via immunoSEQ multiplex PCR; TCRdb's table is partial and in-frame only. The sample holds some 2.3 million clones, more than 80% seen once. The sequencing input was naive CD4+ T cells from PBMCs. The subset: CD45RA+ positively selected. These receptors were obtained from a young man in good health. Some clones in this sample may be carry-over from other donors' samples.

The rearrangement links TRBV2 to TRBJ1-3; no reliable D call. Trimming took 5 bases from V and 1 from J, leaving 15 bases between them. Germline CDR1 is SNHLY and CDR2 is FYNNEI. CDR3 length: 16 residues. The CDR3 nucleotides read TGTGCCAGCAGTCCCGAAAGGGTCGTTTCTGGAAACACCATATATTTT. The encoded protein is CASSPERVVSGNTIYF.

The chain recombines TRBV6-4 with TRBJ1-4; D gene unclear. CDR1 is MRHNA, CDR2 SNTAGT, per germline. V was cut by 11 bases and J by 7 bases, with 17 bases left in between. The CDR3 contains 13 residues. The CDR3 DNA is TGTGCCTCCGATAGGACGGCTTGTGAAAAACTGTTTTTT. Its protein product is CASDRTACEKLFF.

The CDR3 DNA is TGTGCCAGCTCACCGGCCGGGACACAAGAGACCCAGTACTTC. Translation gives CASSPAGTQETQYF. The V call is TRBV18, the J call TRBJ2-5; TRBD1 might be the D (6 bases). CDR3 length: 14 residues. V was trimmed by 3 bases and J by 2 bases, leaving 10 bases between them. Germline V gene sequence: CDR1 KGHSH, CDR2 LQKENI.

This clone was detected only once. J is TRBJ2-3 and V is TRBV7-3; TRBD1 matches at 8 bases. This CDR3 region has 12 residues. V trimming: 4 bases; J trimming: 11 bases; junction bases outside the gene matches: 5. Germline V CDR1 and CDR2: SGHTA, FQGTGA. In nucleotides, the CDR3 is TGTGCCAGCAGCTCCCCGGGACAGGTGCAGTATTTT. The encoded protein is CASSSPGQVQYF.

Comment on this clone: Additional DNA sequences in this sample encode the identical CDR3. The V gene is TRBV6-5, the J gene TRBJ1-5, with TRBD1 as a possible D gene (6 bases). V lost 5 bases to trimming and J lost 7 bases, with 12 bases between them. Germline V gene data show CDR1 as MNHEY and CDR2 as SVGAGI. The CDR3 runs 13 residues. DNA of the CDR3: TGTGCCAGCAGTAGCCACAGGGACCAGCCCCAGCATTTT. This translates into CASSSHRDQPQHF.

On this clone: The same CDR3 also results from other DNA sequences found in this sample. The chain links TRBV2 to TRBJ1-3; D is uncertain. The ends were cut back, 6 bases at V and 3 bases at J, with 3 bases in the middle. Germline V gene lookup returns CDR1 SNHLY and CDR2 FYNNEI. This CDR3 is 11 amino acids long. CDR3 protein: CASSSGNTIYF. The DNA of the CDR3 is TGTGCCAGCAGCAGTGGAAACACCATATATTTT.

CDR3 DNA: TGTGCCAGCAGTGAATATGGGGGCAACTATGGCTACACCTTC. This sequence encodes CASSEYGGNYGYTF. This sequence joins TRBV25-1 and TRBJ1-2; a weak D match, TRBD1 (6 bases). Per the germline V gene, CDR1 is MGHDK and CDR2 is SYGVNS. The CDR3 contains 14 residues. Trimming cost V 0 bases and J 2 bases, with 7 bases left between them.

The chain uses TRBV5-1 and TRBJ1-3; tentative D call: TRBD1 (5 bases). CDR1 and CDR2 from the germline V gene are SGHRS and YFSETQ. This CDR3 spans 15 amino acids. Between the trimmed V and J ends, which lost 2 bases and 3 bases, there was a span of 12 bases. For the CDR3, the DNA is TGCGCCAGCAGCTTAACAGGAACTCGTGGAAACACCATATATTTT. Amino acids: CASSLTGTRGNTIYF.

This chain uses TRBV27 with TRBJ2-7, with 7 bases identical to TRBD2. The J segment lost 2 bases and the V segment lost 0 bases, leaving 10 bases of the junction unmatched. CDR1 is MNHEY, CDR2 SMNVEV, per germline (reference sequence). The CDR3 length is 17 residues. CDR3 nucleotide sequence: TGTGCCAGCAGTTTATCGGCCGGGACTACCCCCCCCTACGAGCAGTACTTC. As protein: CASSLSAGTTPPYEQYF.

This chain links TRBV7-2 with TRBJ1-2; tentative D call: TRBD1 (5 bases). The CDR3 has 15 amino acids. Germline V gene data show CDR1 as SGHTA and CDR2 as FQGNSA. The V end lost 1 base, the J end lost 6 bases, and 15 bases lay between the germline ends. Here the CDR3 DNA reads TGTGCCAGCAGCTTAGGACGACAGCAAGGGGATGGCTACACCTTC. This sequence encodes CASSLGRQQGDGYTF.

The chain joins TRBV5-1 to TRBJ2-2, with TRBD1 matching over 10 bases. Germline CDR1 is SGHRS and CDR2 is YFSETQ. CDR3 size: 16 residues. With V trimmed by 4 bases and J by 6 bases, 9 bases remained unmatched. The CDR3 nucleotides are TGCGCCAGCAGCCCCCGGGACAGGGGAGAATCCGGGGAGCTGTTTTTT. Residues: CASSPRDRGESGELFF.

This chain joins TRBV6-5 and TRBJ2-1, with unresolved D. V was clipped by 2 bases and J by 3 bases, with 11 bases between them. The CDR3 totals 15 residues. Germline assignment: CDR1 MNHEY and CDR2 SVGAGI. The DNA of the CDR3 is TGTGCCAGCAGTTACAGAGACGCAGGCTACAATGAGCAGTTCTTC. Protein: CASSYRDAGYNEQFF.

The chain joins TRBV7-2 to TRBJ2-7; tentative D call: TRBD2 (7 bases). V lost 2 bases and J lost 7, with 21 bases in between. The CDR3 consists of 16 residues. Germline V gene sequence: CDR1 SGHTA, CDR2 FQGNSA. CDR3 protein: CASSLMWTGGQGEQYF. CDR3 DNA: TGTGCCAGCAGCTTAATGTGGACGGGGGGCCAGGGAGAGCAGTACTTC.

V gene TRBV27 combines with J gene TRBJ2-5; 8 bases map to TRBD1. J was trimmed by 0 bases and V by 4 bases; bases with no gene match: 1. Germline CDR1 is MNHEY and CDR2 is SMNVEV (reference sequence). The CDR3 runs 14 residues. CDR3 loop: CASSYRGNQETQYF. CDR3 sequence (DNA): TGTGCCAGCAGTTACAGGGGGAACCAAGAGACCCAGTACTTC.

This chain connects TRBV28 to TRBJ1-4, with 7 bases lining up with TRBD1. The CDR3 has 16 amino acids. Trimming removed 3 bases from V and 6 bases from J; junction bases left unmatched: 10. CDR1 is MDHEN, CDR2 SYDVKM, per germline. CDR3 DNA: TGTGCCAGCAGTTTGTTCCGGACAGGTGGGCATGAAAAACTGTTTTTT. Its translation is CASSLFRTGGHEKLFF.

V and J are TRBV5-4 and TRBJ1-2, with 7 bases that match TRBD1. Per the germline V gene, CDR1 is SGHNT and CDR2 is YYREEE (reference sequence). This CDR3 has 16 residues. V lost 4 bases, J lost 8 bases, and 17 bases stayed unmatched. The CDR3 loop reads CASSPLARGISRGYTF. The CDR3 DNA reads TGTGCCAGCAGCCCTCTAGCCAGGGGGATAAGTCGGGGCTACACCTTC.

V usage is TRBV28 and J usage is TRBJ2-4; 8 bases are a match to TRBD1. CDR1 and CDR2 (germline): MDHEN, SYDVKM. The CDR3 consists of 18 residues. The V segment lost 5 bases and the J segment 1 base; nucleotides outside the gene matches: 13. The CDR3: CASSGRSGGGWAKNIQYF. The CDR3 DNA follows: TGTGCCAGCAGTGGCCGCTCAGGGGGCGGGTGGGCCAAAAACATTCAGTACTTC.

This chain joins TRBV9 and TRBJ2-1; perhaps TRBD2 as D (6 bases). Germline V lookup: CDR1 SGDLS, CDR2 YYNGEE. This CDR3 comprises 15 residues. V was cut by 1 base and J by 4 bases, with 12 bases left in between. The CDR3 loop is CASSVMGGTYNEQFF. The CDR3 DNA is TGTGCCAGCAGCGTAATGGGCGGGACTTACAATGAGCAGTTCTTC.

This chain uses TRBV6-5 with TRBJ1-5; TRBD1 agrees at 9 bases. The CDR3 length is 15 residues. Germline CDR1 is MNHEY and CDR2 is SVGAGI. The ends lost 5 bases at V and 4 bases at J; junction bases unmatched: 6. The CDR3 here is CASSNRQGGNQPQHF. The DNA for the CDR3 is TGTGCCAGCAGTAACCGACAGGGGGGAAATCAGCCCCAGCATTTT.

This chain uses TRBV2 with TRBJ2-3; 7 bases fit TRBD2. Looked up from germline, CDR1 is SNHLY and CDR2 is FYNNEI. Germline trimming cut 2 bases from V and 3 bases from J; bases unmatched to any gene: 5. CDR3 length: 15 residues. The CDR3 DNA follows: TGTGCCAGCAGTGAACGTTTGCGGGAGACAGATACGCAGTATTTT. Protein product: CASSERLRETDTQYF.

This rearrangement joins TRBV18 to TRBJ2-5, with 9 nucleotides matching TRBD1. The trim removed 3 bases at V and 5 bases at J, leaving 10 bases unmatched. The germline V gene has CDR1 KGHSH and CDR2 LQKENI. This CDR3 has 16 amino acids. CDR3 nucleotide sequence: TGTGCCAGCTCACCCCTTAGGACAGGGGTTGGGGAGACCCAGTACTTC. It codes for CASSPLRTGVGETQYF. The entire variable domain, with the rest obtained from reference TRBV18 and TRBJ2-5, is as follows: NAGVMQNPRHLVRRRGQEARLRCSPMKGHSHVYWYRQLPEEGLKFMVYLQKENIIDESGMPKERFSAEFPKEGPSILRIQQVVRGDSAAYFCASSPLRTGVGETQYFGPGTRLLVL.

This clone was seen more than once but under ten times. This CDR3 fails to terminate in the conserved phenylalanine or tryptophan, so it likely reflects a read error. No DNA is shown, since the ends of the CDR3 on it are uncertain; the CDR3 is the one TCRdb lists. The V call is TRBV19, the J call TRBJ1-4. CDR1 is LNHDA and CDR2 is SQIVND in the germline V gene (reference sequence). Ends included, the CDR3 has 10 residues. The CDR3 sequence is CASSIRGLGV.

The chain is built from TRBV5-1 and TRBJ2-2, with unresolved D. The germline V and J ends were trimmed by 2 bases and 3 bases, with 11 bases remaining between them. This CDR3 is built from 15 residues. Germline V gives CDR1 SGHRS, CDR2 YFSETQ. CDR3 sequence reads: CASSFRGADTGELFF. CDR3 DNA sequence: TGCGCCAGCAGCTTCAGAGGTGCAGACACCGGGGAGCTGTTTTTT.

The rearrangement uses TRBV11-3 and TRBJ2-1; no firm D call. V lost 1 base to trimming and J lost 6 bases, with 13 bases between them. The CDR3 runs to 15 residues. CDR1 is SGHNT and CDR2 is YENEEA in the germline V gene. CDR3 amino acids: CASSLVAADFNEQFF. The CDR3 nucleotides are TGTGCCAGCAGCTTAGTTGCAGCCGATTTCAATGAGCAGTTCTTC.

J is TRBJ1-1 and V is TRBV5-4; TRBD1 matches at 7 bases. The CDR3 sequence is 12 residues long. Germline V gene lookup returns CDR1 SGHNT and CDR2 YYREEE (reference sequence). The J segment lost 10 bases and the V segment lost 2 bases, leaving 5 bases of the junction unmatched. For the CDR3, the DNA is TGTGCCAGCAGCTTCAAGGGGGCTGGAGCTTTCTTT. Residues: CASSFKGAGAFF.

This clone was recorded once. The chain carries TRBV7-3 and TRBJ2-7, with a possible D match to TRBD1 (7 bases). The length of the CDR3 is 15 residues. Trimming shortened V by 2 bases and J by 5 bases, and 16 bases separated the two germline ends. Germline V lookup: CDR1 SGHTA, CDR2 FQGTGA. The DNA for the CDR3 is TGTGCCAGCAGCTTAGGCCCAGGGGGGACGGACGAGCAGTACTTC. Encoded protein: CASSLGPGGTDEQYF. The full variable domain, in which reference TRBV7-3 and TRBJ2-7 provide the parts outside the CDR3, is GAGVSQTPSNKVTEKGKYVELRCDPISGHTALYWYRQSLGQGPEFLIYFQGTGAADDSGLPNDRFFAVRPEGSVSTLKIQRTERGDSAVYLCASSLGPGGTDEQYFGPGTRLTVT.

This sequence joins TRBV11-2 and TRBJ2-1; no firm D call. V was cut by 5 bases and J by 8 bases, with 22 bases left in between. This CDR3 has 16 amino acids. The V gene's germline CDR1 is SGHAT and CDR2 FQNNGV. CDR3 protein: CASSLIGPPALDEQFF. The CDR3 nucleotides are TGTGCCAGCAGCCTAATCGGGCCCCCAGCCCTCGATGAGCAGTTCTTC.